The 14 T cell receptor beta chains listed next were all sequenced from one sample in a study of blood T cell repertoires in COVID-19. Repertoires were generated with immunoSEQ multiplex PCR, while TCRdb's copy carries only in-frame clones and drops some. This table holds almost 90,000 clones, 90% found once. The sample consisted of peripheral blood. The receptors stem from a man younger than 35 with COVID-19, enrolled during active disease.

The rearrangement uses TRBV9 and TRBJ2-2; maybe TRBD1 (6 bases). The CDR3 sequence is 16 residues long. CDR1 is SGDLS, CDR2 YYNGEE, per germline. V gave up 3 bases and J gave up 4 bases, with 16 bases separating them. The CDR3 reads CASSAPPTGTTGELFF. DNA for the CDR3: TGTGCCAGCAGCGCGCCGCCGACAGGTACCACCGGGGAGCTGTTTTTT.

Concerning this clone itself: A junction end diverges from the germline sequence, so it may reflect a read error. The genes are TRBV5-1 and TRBJ1-4; D is unclear. Germline lookup yields CDR1 SGHRS and CDR2 YFSETQ. CDR3 size: 13 residues. The CDR3 loop reads CASKSPSEEKLLF. For the CDR3, the DNA is TGCGCCAGCAAGAGCCCCTCAGAGGAAAAACTGCTTTTT.

The genes are TRBV29-1 and TRBJ1-1; no reliable D call. Between the trimmed V and J ends, which lost 1 base and 5 bases, there was a span of 8 bases. This CDR3 comprises 12 residues. Germline loops: CDR1 SQVTM, CDR2 ANQGSEA. CDR3 nucleotide sequence: TGCAGCGTTGAAGGAGCCGGGACTGAAGCTTTCTTT. As protein: CSVEGAGTEAFF. The variable domain in full, with the rest retrieved from reference TRBV29-1 and TRBJ1-1, is SAVISQKPSRDICQRGTSLTIQCQVDSQVTMMFWYRQQPGQSLTLIATANQGSEATYESGFVIDKFPISRPNLTFSTLTVSNMSPEDSSIYLCSVEGAGTEAFFGQGTRLTVV.

V is TRBV19 and J is TRBJ2-7, with 10 bases lining up with TRBD2. Looked up from germline, CDR1 is LNHDA and CDR2 is SQIVND (reference sequence). CDR3 length: 14 residues. V lost 6 bases to trimming and J lost 5 bases; unmatched junction nucleotides: 7. The CDR3 region has the DNA TGTGCCAGTAGCTTAGCGGGAGGAGCCGACGAGCAGTACTTC. It is translated as CASSLAGGADEQYF. The whole variable domain, filled in from reference TRBV19 and TRBJ2-7, reads DGGITQSPKYLFRKEGQNVTLSCEQNLNHDAMYWYRQDPGQGLRLIYYSQIVNDFQKGDIAEGYSVSREKKESFPLTVTSAQKNPTAFYLCASSLAGGADEQYFGPGTRLTVT.

This clone was detected a few times. J is TRBJ1-3 and V is TRBV7-8; D ambiguous. V shed 5 bases and J shed 8 bases, with 13 bases lying between them. The CDR3 runs 13 residues. The germline gives CDR1 SGHVS, CDR2 FQNEAQ. DNA for the CDR3: TGTGCCAGCAGCCGCAGGATTGGGTACACCATATATTTT. Amino acids: CASSRRIGYTIYF.

The rearrangement joins TRBV7-8 to TRBJ2-7, with 13 positions matching TRBD2. With 5 bases clipped from V and 2 bases from J, the junction kept 9 bases outside the gene matches. The germline V gene encodes CDR1 SGHVS and CDR2 FQNEAQ. CDR3 length: 17 amino acids. CDR3 in amino acids: CASSPWTSGRATYEQYF. The CDR3 nucleotides read TGTGCCAGCAGCCCTTGGACTAGCGGGAGAGCGACCTACGAGCAGTACTTC.

The J gene is TRBJ2-7, the V gene TRBV5-4; TRBD2 might be the D (5 bases). Germline V gives CDR1 SGHNT, CDR2 YYREEE (reference sequence). The V end lost 0 bases, the J end lost 2 bases, and 15 bases lay between the germline ends. The CDR3 length is 16 residues. As DNA, the CDR3 is TGTGCCAGCAGCTTGGGCGGCCTAGCCATTCCCTACGAGCAGTACTTC. This codes for CASSLGGLAIPYEQYF.

J is TRBJ2-7 and V is TRBV21-1; the D call of TRBD2 is as the table states it, not checked on the DNA. TRBV21-1 is recorded as a pseudogene. The CDR3 totals 16 residues. The CDR3 DNA reads TGTGCCAGCAGCACTTGGGGGGGAGAGGGCTTCTACGAGCAGTACTTC. Amino acids: CASSTWGGEGFYEQYF.

The gene calls are TRBV19 and TRBJ1-5; D is unresolved. V dropped 2 bases and J dropped 5 bases, with 13 bases sitting between them. The germline CDR1 and CDR2 sequences are LNHDA and SQIVND (reference sequence). This CDR3 has 15 residues. CDR3 sequence (DNA): TGTGCCAGTAGTATACTGGGAGTTAAGGATCAGCCCCAGCATTTT. This gives the protein CASSILGVKDQPQHF.

This chain connects TRBV5-4 to TRBJ1-4; D uncertain. Germline V gene lookup returns CDR1 SGHNT and CDR2 YYREEE (reference sequence). The CDR3 length is 14 residues. The V end lost 5 bases, the J end lost 2 bases, and 10 bases lay between the germline ends. In DNA form, the CDR3 reads TGTGCCAGCAGTCGGTCCCCGACTAATGAAAAACTGTTTTTT. The encoded protein is CASSRSPTNEKLFF.

The gene calls are TRBV3-1 (or the pseudogene TRBV3-2) and TRBJ2-2, with 7 bases identical to TRBD2. J lost 2 bases, V lost 0 bases, and 6 bases had no gene match. CDR3 length equals 17 residues. Germline V gene data show CDR1 as LGHDT and CDR2 as YNNKEL (reference sequence). The CDR3 region is CASSQEWLAVNTGELFF. For the CDR3, the DNA is TGTGCCAGCAGCCAAGAATGGCTAGCGGTAAACACCGGGGAGCTGTTTTTT.

The chain joins TRBV12-3 or TRBV12-4 to TRBJ2-5; no firm D call. This CDR3 has 11 amino acids. V was pared by 4 bases and J by 5 bases, with 5 bases between. CDR3 sequence (DNA): TGTGCCAGCAGTTACATGGAGACCCAGTACTTC. Its translation: CASSYMETQYF.

The chain recombines TRBV13 with TRBJ1-1; no definite D call. V dropped 5 bases and J dropped 4 bases, with 8 bases sitting between them. CDR3 length: 12 amino acids. Germline V gene sequence: CDR1 PRHDT, CDR2 FYEKMQ (reference sequence). Here the CDR3 DNA reads TGTGCCAGCAGCGCCGAGGGCACTGAAGCTTTCTTT. Translation: CASSAEGTEAFF.

This clone is a singleton in its sample. The rearrangement uses TRBV13 and TRBJ2-2; tentative D call: TRBD2 (6 bases). Trimming removed 2 bases at V and 7 bases at J, with 14 bases between. CDR3 length: 15 residues. Germline CDR1 reads PRHDT; CDR2 reads FYEKMQ (reference sequence). The chain's CDR3 is CASSLLRGRSGELFF. The CDR3 nucleotides are TGTGCCAGCAGCTTACTCCGGGGGAGGAGCGGGGAGCTGTTTTTT.